This T cell receptor (beta chain) was sequenced in a study of T-cell reconstitution after alpha-beta-depleted transplantation in children. Ten or more counts support this clonotype. Researchers prepared the TCRbeta library using unique molecular identifiers, the study reports. TCRdb passed the PCR reads through MiXCR, listing each CDR3 protein once. The sample lists fewer than 120,000 distinct CDR3 sequences; approximately 10% were seen once. The germline CDR1 and CDR2 sequences are MDHEN and SYDVKM. The CDR3 consists of 12 residues. This material consisted of PBMCs from the stem cell graft donor, taken from the stem cell graft. The sequence came from a human donor who donated a stem cell graft to a child with acute lymphoblastic leukemia. The J gene is TRBJ2-7, the V gene TRBV28; tentative D call: TRBD1 (5 bases). The DNA of the CDR3 is TGTGCAATCAGCCAGGGCTCCTACGAGCAGTACTTC. Protein sequence: CAISQGSYEQYF.